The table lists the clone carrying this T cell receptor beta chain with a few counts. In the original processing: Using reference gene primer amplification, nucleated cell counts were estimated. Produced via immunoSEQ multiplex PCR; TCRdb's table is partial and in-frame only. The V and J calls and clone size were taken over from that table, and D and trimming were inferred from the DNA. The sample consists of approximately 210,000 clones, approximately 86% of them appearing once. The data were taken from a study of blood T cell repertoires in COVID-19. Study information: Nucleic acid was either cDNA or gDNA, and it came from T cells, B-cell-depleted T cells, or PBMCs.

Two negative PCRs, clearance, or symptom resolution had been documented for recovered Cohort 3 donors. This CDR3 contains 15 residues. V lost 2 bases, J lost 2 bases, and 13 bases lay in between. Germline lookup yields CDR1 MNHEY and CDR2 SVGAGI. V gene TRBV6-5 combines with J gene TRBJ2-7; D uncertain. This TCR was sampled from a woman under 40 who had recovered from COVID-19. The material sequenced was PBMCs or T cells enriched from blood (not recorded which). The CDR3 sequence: CASSYLTGNPYEQYF. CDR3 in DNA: TGTGCCAGCAGTTACCTGACTGGCAATCCCTACGAGCAGTACTTC.